A selection of T cell receptor beta chains follows, all from one sample in a study of CD8 T cells in Susac syndrome. TCRdb itself ran the immunoSEQ multiplex PCR reads through MiXCR, one entry per CDR3 protein. The data contain about 130,000 distinct CDR3 sequences, nearly 95% of them singletons. Sequencing was performed on CD4+ T cells from PBMCs. All receptors derive from a human donor in good health. The CDR3 runs from the conserved cysteine through the conserved F or W. Fields, in order: V gene, J gene, CDR3 protein.

>TRBV20-1|TRBJ1-5
CSASLAGRGDQPQHF
>TRBV7-8|TRBJ1-1
CASSFQLELRTEAFF
>TRBV3-1|TRBJ1-2
CASSQGTGEDYGYTF
>TRBV7-9|TRBJ2-1
CASSPGQGATHEQFF
>TRBV5-4|TRBJ2-1
CASSQGGHGNYNEQFF
>TRBV28|TRBJ1-5
CASRVGPRNQPQHF
>TRBV7-9|TRBJ2-2
CASSLFRTTRNTGELFF
>TRBV2|TRBJ2-7
CASNLQIYEQYF
>TRBV7-9|TRBJ2-3
CASTLQGDTQYF
>TRBV29-1|TRBJ1-1
CSAGRTHEAFF
>TRBV7-2|TRBJ2-5
CASSDQAGRKTQYF
>TRBV20-1|TRBJ2-7
CSANYPGSGDGEQYF
>TRBV20-1|TRBJ2-1
CSARDLLAGGEQFF